This TCR beta chain was captured by sequencing in a study of shared clonotypes between healthy human individuals. The healthy adult donors were HIV-negative and reported no recent acute infections or vaccinations. V shed 3 bases and J shed 4 bases, with 15 bases lying between them. The germline V gene encodes CDR1 SEHNR and CDR2 FQNEAQ (reference sequence). This CDR3 comprises 16 residues. In the original processing: ImmunoSEQ gave junction-only sequences without quality scores, so filtering differed. TCRdb keeps only in-frame clones here, not all; method: immunoSEQ multiplex PCR. The V and J calls and clone size were taken over from that table, and D and trimming were inferred from the DNA. The sample yields approximately 1.5 million clones, approximately 98.5% seen once.

The clonotype comes from a young man in good health. V is TRBV7-9 and J is TRBJ2-2, with D possibly being TRBD1 (5 bases). The sequenced sample consisted of naive CD4+ T cells sorted from blood. Subset given: CD45RA+ positively selected. The CDR3 DNA is TGTGCCAGCAGCTTCCAGTCAGGGCCACTCACCGGGGAGCTGTTTTTT. Its protein is CASSFQSGPLTGELFF.